Listed below are T cell receptor beta chains from one sample, sequenced in a study of HIV-infected patients and healthy controls. One entry per CDR3 protein results from TCRdb running MiXCR on the 5' RACE reads. The sample has 70,000 or so distinct CDR3 sequences; 15% to 20% are singletons. Sequenced sample: CD4+ T cells from blood. The receptors were gathered from a human donor in good health. CDR3s include the opening cysteine and the closing phenylalanine or tryptophan. The D gene is left open where the match is weak. Only some rows state a clone size, as once, few, many or a class for expanded clones.

clone size: many
D gene: .
V gene: TRBV7-2
J gene: TRBJ2-1
CDR3 protein: CASRSPGPNYNEQFF
CDR3 DNA: TGTGCCAGCAGGTCTCCGGGCCCCAACTACAATGAGCAGTTCTTC

clone size: .
D gene: .
V gene: TRBV29-1
J gene: TRBJ1-1
CDR3 protein: CSVRGILNTEAFF
CDR3 DNA: TGCAGCGTGAGGGGGATATTGAACACTGAAGCTTTCTTT

clone size: .
D gene: .
V gene: TRBV5-4
J gene: TRBJ1-1
CDR3 protein: CASSPSARVSNTEAFF
CDR3 DNA: TGTGCCAGCAGCCCCTCTGCCCGGGTCTCGAACACTGAAGCTTTCTTT

clone size: .
D gene: TRBD2
V gene: TRBV18
J gene: TRBJ2-2
CDR3 protein: CASSPSSTSGSAGELFF
CDR3 DNA: TGTGCCAGCTCGCCTTCATCGACAAGCGGGAGCGCCGGGGAGCTGTTTTTT

clone size: .
D gene: TRBD2
V gene: TRBV6-2/TRBV6-3
J gene: TRBJ2-1
CDR3 protein: CASISRVRTSGGEQFF
CDR3 DNA: TGTGCCAGCATAAGCCGCGTTAGGACTAGCGGTGGTGAGCAGTTCTTC

clone size: few
D gene: .
V gene: TRBV29-1
J gene: TRBJ2-3
CDR3 protein: CSVTDFDLTQYF
CDR3 DNA: TGCAGCGTGACCGACTTCGATCTTACGCAGTATTTT

clone size: .
D gene: TRBD1
V gene: TRBV7-2
J gene: TRBJ2-7
CDR3 protein: CASSSPGQGGEQYF
CDR3 DNA: TGTGCCAGCAGCTCGCCGGGACAGGGCGGCGAGCAGTACTTC

clone size: .
D gene: .
V gene: TRBV7-2
J gene: TRBJ2-3
CDR3 protein: CASSSEVTADTQYF
CDR3 DNA: TGTGCCAGCAGCTCCGAGGTTACCGCAGATACGCAGTATTTT

clone size: .
D gene: .
V gene: TRBV6-2/TRBV6-3
J gene: TRBJ1-1
CDR3 protein: CASTPGYTEAFF
CDR3 DNA: TGTGCCAGCACCCCTGGGTACACTGAAGCTTTCTTT

clone size: few
D gene: TRBD1
V gene: TRBV11-1
J gene: TRBJ2-2
CDR3 protein: CASSPGQKTGELFF
CDR3 DNA: TGTGCCAGCAGCCCGGGACAGAAGACCGGGGAGCTGTTTTTT

clone size: few
D gene: .
V gene: TRBV20-1
J gene: TRBJ1-3
CDR3 protein: CSAQDRNGNTIYF
CDR3 DNA: TGCAGTGCTCAGGACAGAAATGGAAACACCATATATTTT

clone size: .
D gene: TRBD1
V gene: TRBV7-8
J gene: TRBJ1-5
CDR3 protein: CASSPQQGVNQPQHF
CDR3 DNA: TGTGCCAGCAGCCCCCAACAGGGGGTAAATCAGCCCCAGCATTTT

clone size: few
D gene: .
V gene: TRBV20-1
J gene: TRBJ2-7
CDR3 protein: CSAAMPGGPTHEQYF
CDR3 DNA: TGCAGTGCTGCGATGCCCGGGGGCCCTACCCACGAGCAGTACTTC